The rows below give T cell receptor beta chains drawn from one sample of a study of T cells expressing NK-cell markers. TCRdb re-called the 5' RACE reads; every CDR3 protein appears as one record, without DNA. Found here are almost 450,000 distinct CDR3 sequences; the top ten clones hold 6% to 9.5%. Input material: blood T cells: a sorted CD56 or NKG2C T cell subset, CD4+ or CD8+ T cells, or bulk PBMC T cells (not recorded which). The receptor set was obtained from a woman between 18 and 70 years old in good health. Both conserved end residues are part of each CDR3.

j_gene: TRBJ2-1
v_gene: TRBV29-1
CDR3aa: CSAEGLHYNEQFF

j_gene: TRBJ2-1
v_gene: TRBV4-2
CDR3aa: CASSPVPGTSDYNEQFF

j_gene: TRBJ2-1
v_gene: TRBV7-9
CDR3aa: CASSLLAGGPGEQFF

j_gene: TRBJ2-5
v_gene: TRBV4-3
CDR3aa: CASSQSGGEETQYF

j_gene: TRBJ1-1
v_gene: TRBV20-1
CDR3aa: CSAHSTGRNTEAFF

j_gene: TRBJ1-1
v_gene: TRBV9
CDR3aa: CASSRGGTGTTEAFF

j_gene: TRBJ2-2
v_gene: TRBV11-3
CDR3aa: CASSQRRIGELFF

j_gene: TRBJ2-2
v_gene: TRBV30
CDR3aa: CAWSVLEDGELFF

j_gene: TRBJ2-2
v_gene: TRBV9
CDR3aa: CASSVERGLANTGELFF

j_gene: TRBJ1-6
v_gene: TRBV10-3
CDR3aa: CAISATGAENSPLHF

j_gene: TRBJ1-5
v_gene: TRBV7-2
CDR3aa: CASSPGTGNQPQHF

j_gene: TRBJ1-3
v_gene: TRBV30
CDR3aa: CAWSATGGSGNTIYF

j_gene: TRBJ2-3
v_gene: TRBV28
CDR3aa: CASSLSRRDTQYF

j_gene: TRBJ1-5
v_gene: TRBV6-2/TRBV6-3
CDR3aa: CASTWTGGGNQPQHF

j_gene: TRBJ2-1
v_gene: TRBV10-1
CDR3aa: CASSDSGSGVYNEQFF

j_gene: TRBJ2-5
v_gene: TRBV7-3
CDR3aa: CASSPGLTSQETQYF

j_gene: TRBJ2-7
v_gene: TRBV6-2/TRBV6-3
CDR3aa: CASSYLIGPPHEQYF

j_gene: TRBJ2-3
v_gene: TRBV6-5
CDR3aa: CASSTPDTQYF

j_gene: TRBJ1-1
v_gene: TRBV20-1
CDR3aa: CSARAGGTNTEAFF

j_gene: TRBJ2-1
v_gene: TRBV15
CDR3aa: CATSDVFTYNEQFF

j_gene: TRBJ2-1
v_gene: TRBV5-6
CDR3aa: CASSLPGNNEQFF

j_gene: TRBJ1-3
v_gene: TRBV12-3/TRBV12-4
CDR3aa: CASSTRISTGNTIYF

j_gene: TRBJ2-2
v_gene: TRBV9
CDR3aa: CASSVGQGTNTGELFF

j_gene: TRBJ2-3
v_gene: TRBV10-3
CDR3aa: CAIRTSGGPVDTQYF

j_gene: TRBJ2-3
v_gene: TRBV30
CDR3aa: CVLEKQISTDTQYF

j_gene: TRBJ1-2
v_gene: TRBV29-1
CDR3aa: CSAEGRNYGYTF

j_gene: TRBJ1-2
v_gene: TRBV20-1
CDR3aa: CSASGLGGVPREANYGYTF

j_gene: TRBJ2-5
v_gene: TRBV5-1
CDR3aa: CASSPYRGSETQYF

j_gene: TRBJ2-1
v_gene: TRBV5-4
CDR3aa: CASSLGVLAGNEQFF

j_gene: TRBJ2-5
v_gene: TRBV6-6
CDR3aa: CASKRKPEETQYF

j_gene: TRBJ2-5
v_gene: TRBV4-3
CDR3aa: CASSQVAIGREGETQYF

j_gene: TRBJ1-2
v_gene: TRBV5-4
CDR3aa: CASSLSSGSSNYGYTF

j_gene: TRBJ1-2
v_gene: TRBV12-3/TRBV12-4
CDR3aa: CASRKSTGGEVHGYTF

j_gene: TRBJ1-4
v_gene: TRBV7-2
CDR3aa: CASSPGLVNEKLFF

j_gene: TRBJ1-5
v_gene: TRBV11-2
CDR3aa: CASSLGGGQGVGSNQPQHF

j_gene: TRBJ2-1
v_gene: TRBV5-1
CDR3aa: CASSFVGKANEQFF

j_gene: TRBJ2-3
v_gene: TRBV20-1
CDR3aa: CSASRGTPITDTQYF

j_gene: TRBJ2-1
v_gene: TRBV20-1
CDR3aa: CSARLINEQFF

j_gene: TRBJ2-7
v_gene: TRBV9
CDR3aa: CASSVGGTGAYEQYF

j_gene: TRBJ2-7
v_gene: TRBV7-2
CDR3aa: CASSAALGRYEQYF

j_gene: TRBJ2-3
v_gene: TRBV3-1
CDR3aa: CASSQVVGSTDTQYF

j_gene: TRBJ2-4
v_gene: TRBV7-9
CDR3aa: CASSGTAKNIQYF

j_gene: TRBJ2-3
v_gene: TRBV4-1
CDR3aa: CASSQEGARTDTQYF

j_gene: TRBJ2-1
v_gene: TRBV19
CDR3aa: CASKLAGPQGEQFF

j_gene: TRBJ2-1
v_gene: TRBV18
CDR3aa: CASSPRSSPNDEQFF

j_gene: TRBJ2-2
v_gene: TRBV7-7
CDR3aa: CASSLGLRSTGELFF

j_gene: TRBJ1-2
v_gene: TRBV16
CDR3aa: CASSQQLSNYGYTF

j_gene: TRBJ2-1
v_gene: TRBV11-1
CDR3aa: CASSLRDHNEQFF

j_gene: TRBJ1-1
v_gene: TRBV27
CDR3aa: CASSLFGTVNTEAFF

j_gene: TRBJ1-5
v_gene: TRBV12-5
CDR3aa: CASGLVLGRDSSNQPQHF

j_gene: TRBJ2-1
v_gene: TRBV5-1
CDR3aa: CASSLLGTSYNEQFF

j_gene: TRBJ2-3
v_gene: TRBV12-3/TRBV12-4
CDR3aa: CASRSRGGREDTQYF

j_gene: TRBJ2-7
v_gene: TRBV24-1
CDR3aa: CATSGYSEQYF

j_gene: TRBJ2-3
v_gene: TRBV24-1
CDR3aa: CATSDSKVISTDTQYF

j_gene: TRBJ2-5
v_gene: TRBV5-4
CDR3aa: CASSLSGGRGETQYF

j_gene: TRBJ2-7
v_gene: TRBV5-1
CDR3aa: CASSLGGRNSYEQYF

j_gene: TRBJ2-7
v_gene: TRBV25-1
CDR3aa: CASSGRTAGSYEQYF

j_gene: TRBJ2-2
v_gene: TRBV12-3/TRBV12-4
CDR3aa: CASSSWTGRDTGELFF